Listed below are T cell receptor beta chains from one sample, sequenced in a study of CD8+ T cells in alopecia areata. Sequencing was performed with immunoSEQ multiplex PCR; in TCRdb, only in-frame clones are kept and a portion is missing. The sample has about 210,000 clones, around 66% seen once. The sequencing used CD4+ T cells sorted from blood, collected at roughly week 45, from a patient treated with tofacitinib. These receptors were taken from a human donor with alopecia areata. Both conserved end residues are part of each CDR3. The order of the fields is clone size, J gene, V gene, D gene, CDR3 protein, CDR3 DNA. D genes are given only for firm matches. A row's size may be missing; if present it is once, few, many or a size class.

clone_size: many
j_call: TRBJ2-2
v_call: TRBV7-3
d_call: TRBD1
cdr3_aa: CASRGTGNTGELFF
cdr3_nt: TGTGCCAGCCGAGGGACAGGGAACACCGGGGAGCTGTTTTTT

clone_size: NA
j_call: TRBJ2-3
v_call: TRBV5-1
d_call: TRBD2
cdr3_aa: CASRPSGGSDTQYF
cdr3_nt: TGCGCCAGCAGACCTAGCGGGGGGTCAGATACGCAGTATTTT

clone_size: NA
j_call: TRBJ2-5
v_call: TRBV29-1
d_call: NA
cdr3_aa: CSVTRGGETQYF
cdr3_nt: TGCAGCGTTACAAGAGGGGGAGAGACCCAGTACTTC

clone_size: NA
j_call: TRBJ1-6
v_call: TRBV5-6
d_call: TRBD1
cdr3_aa: CASSPDRDSTRLHF
cdr3_nt: TGTGCCAGCAGCCCGGACAGGGACTCTACACGCCTCCACTTT

clone_size: NA
j_call: TRBJ2-1
v_call: TRBV14
d_call: NA
cdr3_aa: CASSHPLGSSYNEQFF
cdr3_nt: TGTGCCAGCAGCCACCCACTAGGGAGCTCCTACAATGAGCAGTTCTTC

clone_size: once
j_call: TRBJ1-2
v_call: TRBV30
d_call: TRBD1
cdr3_aa: CAWSFPTGLNYGYTF
cdr3_nt: TGTGCCTGGAGTTTCCCGACAGGGCTGAACTATGGCTACACCTTC

clone_size: few
j_call: TRBJ1-3
v_call: TRBV5-1
d_call: NA
cdr3_aa: CASSFQGPSSGNTIYF
cdr3_nt: TGCGCCAGCAGCTTCCAGGGTCCCAGCTCTGGAAACACCATATATTTT

clone_size: NA
j_call: TRBJ2-4
v_call: TRBV4-3
d_call: NA
cdr3_aa: CASSQDPIGPGGKNIQYF
cdr3_nt: TGCGCCAGCAGCCAAGATCCTATTGGGCCAGGAGGCAAAAACATTCAGTACTTC

clone_size: NA
j_call: TRBJ2-6
v_call: TRBV7-7
d_call: NA
cdr3_aa: CASSSGIGANVLTF
cdr3_nt: TGTGCCAGCTCATCAGGGATTGGGGCCAACGTCCTGACTTTC

clone_size: NA
j_call: TRBJ2-7
v_call: TRBV4-1
d_call: TRBD1
cdr3_aa: CASSPDRSFSYEQYF
cdr3_nt: TGCGCCAGCAGCCCGGACAGGTCCTTCTCCTACGAGCAGTACTTC

clone_size: NA
j_call: TRBJ1-5
v_call: TRBV29-1
d_call: NA
cdr3_aa: CSVLDQQGNSNQPQHF
cdr3_nt: TGCAGCGTTTTGGACCAACAGGGCAATAGCAATCAGCCCCAGCATTTT

clone_size: NA
j_call: TRBJ2-3
v_call: TRBV29-1
d_call: NA
cdr3_aa: CSVVGEITDTQYF
cdr3_nt: TGCAGCGTTGTGGGTGAAATAACAGATACGCAGTATTTT

clone_size: few
j_call: TRBJ1-2
v_call: TRBV29-1
d_call: NA
cdr3_aa: CSAGRGGHYGYTF
cdr3_nt: TGCAGCGCAGGGCGTGGGGGGCACTATGGCTACACCTTC

clone_size: NA
j_call: TRBJ2-3
v_call: TRBV5-6
d_call: NA
cdr3_aa: CASSLGSSTDTQYF
cdr3_nt: TGTGCCAGCAGCTTAGGATCCTCCACAGATACGCAGTATTTT

clone_size: NA
j_call: TRBJ1-2
v_call: TRBV6-5
d_call: NA
cdr3_aa: CASSYAVNYGYTF
cdr3_nt: TGTGCCAGCAGTTACGCGGTAAACTATGGCTACACCTTC

clone_size: NA
j_call: TRBJ2-6
v_call: TRBV29-1
d_call: NA
cdr3_aa: CSVGVRWGAGANVLTF
cdr3_nt: TGCAGCGTCGGGGTGCGGTGGGGGGCTGGGGCCAACGTCCTGACTTTC

clone_size: NA
j_call: TRBJ2-6
v_call: TRBV6-6
d_call: NA
cdr3_aa: CASRDGANVLTF
cdr3_nt: TGTGCCAGCAGGGATGGGGCCAACGTCCTGACTTTC

clone_size: NA
j_call: TRBJ1-1
v_call: TRBV9
d_call: TRBD1
cdr3_aa: CASALGEDRVDMNTEAFF
cdr3_nt: TGTGCCAGCGCCCTGGGGGAGGACAGGGTCGACATGAACACTGAAGCTTTCTTT

clone_size: NA
j_call: TRBJ2-3
v_call: TRBV18
d_call: TRBD2
cdr3_aa: CASSVGTSGSSTDTQYF
cdr3_nt: TGTGCCAGCTCCGTCGGGACTAGCGGGAGTAGCACAGATACGCAGTATTTT

clone_size: few
j_call: TRBJ2-5
v_call: TRBV29-1
d_call: NA
cdr3_aa: CSVEDQRVPGTQYF
cdr3_nt: TGCAGCGTTGAAGATCAGCGGGTACCCGGGACCCAGTACTTC

clone_size: NA
j_call: TRBJ1-6
v_call: TRBV12-5
d_call: NA
cdr3_aa: CASGRDIGTPLHF
cdr3_nt: TGTGCTAGTGGTCGGGACATAGGAACACCCCTCCACTTT

clone_size: NA
j_call: TRBJ2-2
v_call: TRBV5-6
d_call: NA
cdr3_aa: CASSPSGRLGELFF
cdr3_nt: TGTGCCAGCAGCCCATCCGGCAGGCTCGGGGAGCTGTTTTTT

clone_size: NA
j_call: TRBJ1-2
v_call: TRBV5-1
d_call: NA
cdr3_aa: CASSRSEGAGYTF
cdr3_nt: TGCGCCAGCAGCCGAAGTGAGGGTGCGGGCTACACCTTC

clone_size: NA
j_call: TRBJ2-7
v_call: TRBV29-1
d_call: TRBD1
cdr3_aa: CSVAGQLNYEQYF
cdr3_nt: TGCAGCGTTGCGGGACAGCTAAACTACGAGCAGTACTTC

clone_size: NA
j_call: TRBJ1-5
v_call: TRBV11-3
d_call: TRBD1
cdr3_aa: CASSLDQEDRGLSNQPQHF
cdr3_nt: TGTGCCAGCAGCTTAGATCAGGAGGACAGGGGGTTAAGCAATCAGCCCCAGCATTTT

clone_size: few
j_call: TRBJ2-2
v_call: TRBV2
d_call: TRBD1
cdr3_aa: CASTGDRATGELFF
cdr3_nt: TGTGCCAGCACCGGGGACAGGGCCACCGGGGAGCTGTTTTTT

clone_size: NA
j_call: TRBJ2-1
v_call: TRBV6-1
d_call: NA
cdr3_aa: CAITGAGTLRKQFF
cdr3_nt: TGTGCCATCACTGGTGCGGGGACCCTCAGGAAGCAGTTCTTC

clone_size: NA
j_call: TRBJ1-2
v_call: TRBV29-1
d_call: NA
cdr3_aa: CSVEMTALYGYTF
cdr3_nt: TGCAGCGTTGAAATGACAGCACTCTATGGCTACACCTTC